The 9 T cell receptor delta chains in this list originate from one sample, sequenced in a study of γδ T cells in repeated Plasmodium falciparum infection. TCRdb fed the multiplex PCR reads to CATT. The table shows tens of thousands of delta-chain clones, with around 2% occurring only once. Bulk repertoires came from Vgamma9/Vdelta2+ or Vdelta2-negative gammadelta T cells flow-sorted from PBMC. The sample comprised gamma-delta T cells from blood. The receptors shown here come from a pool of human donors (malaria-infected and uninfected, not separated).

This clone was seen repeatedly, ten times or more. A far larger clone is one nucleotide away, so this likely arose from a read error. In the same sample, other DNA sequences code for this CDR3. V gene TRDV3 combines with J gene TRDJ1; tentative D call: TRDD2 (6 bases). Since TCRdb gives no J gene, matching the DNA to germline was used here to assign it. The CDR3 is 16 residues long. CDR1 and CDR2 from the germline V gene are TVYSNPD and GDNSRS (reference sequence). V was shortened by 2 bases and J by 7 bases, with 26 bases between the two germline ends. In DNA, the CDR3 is TGTGCCTTTTATCGCCTTCCCACGGTTTGTGAAGGTAAACTCATCTTT. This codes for CAFYRLPTVCEGKLIF.

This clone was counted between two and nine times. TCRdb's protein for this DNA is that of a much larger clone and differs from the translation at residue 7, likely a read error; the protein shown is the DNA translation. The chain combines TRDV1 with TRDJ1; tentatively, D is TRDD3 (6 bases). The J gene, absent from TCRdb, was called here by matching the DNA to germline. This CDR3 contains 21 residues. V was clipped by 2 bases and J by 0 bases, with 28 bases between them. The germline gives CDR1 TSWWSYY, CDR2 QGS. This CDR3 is CALGESPLVPYVGVYTDKLIF. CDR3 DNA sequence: TGTGCTCTTGGGGAATCCCCCTTAGTCCCATACGTGGGGGTGTACACCGATAAACTCATCTTT.

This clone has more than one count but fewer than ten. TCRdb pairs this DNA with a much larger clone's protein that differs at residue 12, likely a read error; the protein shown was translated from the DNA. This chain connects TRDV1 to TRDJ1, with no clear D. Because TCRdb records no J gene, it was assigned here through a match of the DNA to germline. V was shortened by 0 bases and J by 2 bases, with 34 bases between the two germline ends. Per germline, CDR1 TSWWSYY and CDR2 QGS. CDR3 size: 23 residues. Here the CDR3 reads CALGELKSFGCGPTQRSTDKLIF. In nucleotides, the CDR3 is TGTGCTCTTGGGGAACTAAAATCTTTTGGTTGTGGGCCGACCCAGCGTTCAACCGATAAACTCATCTTT.

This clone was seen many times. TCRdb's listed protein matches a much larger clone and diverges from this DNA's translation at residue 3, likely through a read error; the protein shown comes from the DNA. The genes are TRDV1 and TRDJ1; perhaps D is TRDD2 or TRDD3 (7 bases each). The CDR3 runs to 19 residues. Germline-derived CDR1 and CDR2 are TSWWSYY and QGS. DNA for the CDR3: TGTGCTCCTGGGGGTTCCTACCGCTATACAGTCGCCCCCACCGATAAACTCATCTTT. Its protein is CAPGGSYRYTVAPTDKLIF.

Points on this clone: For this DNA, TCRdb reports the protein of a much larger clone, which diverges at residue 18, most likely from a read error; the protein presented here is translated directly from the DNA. CDR3 loop: CALGVPFLRRGWGTRYTEKLIF. CDR3 nucleotide sequence: TGTGCTCTTGGGGTTCCCTTCCTCCGTCGGGGCTGGGGGACCCGATACACCGAAAAACTCATCTTT. The V gene is TRDV1, the J gene TRDJ1; weak D call: TRDD3 (8 bases). Germline CDR1 is TSWWSYY and CDR2 is QGS. The CDR3 contains 22 residues.

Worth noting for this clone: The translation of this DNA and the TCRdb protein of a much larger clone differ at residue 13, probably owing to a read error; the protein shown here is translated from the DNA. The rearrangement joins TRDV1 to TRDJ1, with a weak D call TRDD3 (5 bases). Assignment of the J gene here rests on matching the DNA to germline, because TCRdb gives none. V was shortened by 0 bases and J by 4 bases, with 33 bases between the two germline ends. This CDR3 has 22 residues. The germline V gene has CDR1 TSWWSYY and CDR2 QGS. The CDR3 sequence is CALGELPVYREYRGPTLDKLIF. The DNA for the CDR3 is TGTGCTCTTGGGGAACTACCGGTCTACCGCGAGTACAGGGGGCCAACCCTCGATAAACTCATCTTT.

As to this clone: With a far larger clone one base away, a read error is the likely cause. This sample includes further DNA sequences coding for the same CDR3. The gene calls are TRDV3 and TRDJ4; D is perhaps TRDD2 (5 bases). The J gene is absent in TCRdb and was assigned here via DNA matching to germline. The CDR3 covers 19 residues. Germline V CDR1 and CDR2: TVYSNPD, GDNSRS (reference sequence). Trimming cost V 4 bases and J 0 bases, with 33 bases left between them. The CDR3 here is CASTITPSPRRRLARPLIF. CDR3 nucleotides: TGTGCCTCCACAATCACTCCTTCACCCCGACGACGTCTGGCCAGACCCCTGATCTTT. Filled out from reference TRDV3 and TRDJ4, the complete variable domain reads CDKVTQSSPDQTVASGSEVVLLCTYDTVYSNPDLFWYRIRPDYSFQFVFYGDNSRSEGADFTQGRFSVKHILTQKAFHLVISPVRTEDSATYYCASTITPSPRRRLARPLIFGKGTYLEVQQ.

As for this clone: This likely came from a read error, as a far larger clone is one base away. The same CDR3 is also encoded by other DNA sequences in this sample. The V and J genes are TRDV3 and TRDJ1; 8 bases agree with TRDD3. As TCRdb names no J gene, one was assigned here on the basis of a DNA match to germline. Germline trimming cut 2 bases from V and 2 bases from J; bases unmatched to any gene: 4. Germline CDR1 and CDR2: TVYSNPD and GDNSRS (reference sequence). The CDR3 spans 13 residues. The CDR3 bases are TGTGCCTTTGTCTGGGGGACAACCGATAAACTCATCTTT. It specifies CAFVWGTTDKLIF. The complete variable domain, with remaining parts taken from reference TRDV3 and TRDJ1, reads CDKVTQSSPDQTVASGSEVVLLCTYDTVYSNPDLFWYRIRPDYSFQFVFYGDNSRSEGADFTQGRFSVKHILTQKAFHLVISPVRTEDSATYYCAFVWGTTDKLIFGKGTRVTVEP.

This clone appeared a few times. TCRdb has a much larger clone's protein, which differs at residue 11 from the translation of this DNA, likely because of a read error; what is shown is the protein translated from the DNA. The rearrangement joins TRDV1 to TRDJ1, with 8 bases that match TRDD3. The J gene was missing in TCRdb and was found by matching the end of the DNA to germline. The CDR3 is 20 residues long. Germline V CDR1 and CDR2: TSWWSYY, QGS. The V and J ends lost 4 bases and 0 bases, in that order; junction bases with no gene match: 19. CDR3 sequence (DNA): TGTGCTCTTGGGGTCCTGGGCTACTGGGGGGTACCCCGGTACACCGATAAACTCATCTTT. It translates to CALGVLGYWGVPRYTDKLIF.